This passage covers 14 T cell receptor beta chains from one sample sequenced in a study of blood T cell repertoires in COVID-19. Profiled with immunoSEQ multiplex PCR; TCRdb holds only in-frame clones, not every one. The sample contains around 200,000 clones, about 86% of which appear only once. The sample consisted of peripheral blood. Receptors originate from a woman under 30 who had recovered from COVID-19.

This rearrangement joins TRBV5-1 to TRBJ2-7, with TRBD1 matching over 7 bases. Per the germline V gene, CDR1 is SGHRS and CDR2 is YFSETQ. With V trimmed by 0 bases and J by 2 bases, 8 bases remained unmatched. This CDR3 region has 16 residues. CDR3 amino acids: CASSLAPQGTPYEQYV. CDR3 in DNA: TGCGCCAGCAGCTTGGCTCCACAGGGGACCCCCTACGAGCAGTACGTC.

The chain carries TRBV3-1 (or the pseudogene TRBV3-2) and TRBJ1-5; D is possibly TRBD1 (6 bases). This CDR3 is built from 14 residues. Trimming left V 1 base short and J 2 bases short, with 6 bases between. From germline, CDR1 is LGHDT and CDR2 YNNKEL (reference sequence). Here the CDR3 reads CASSQGQGNQPQHF. In DNA, the CDR3 is TGTGCCAGCAGCCAAGGACAGGGCAATCAGCCCCAGCATTTT.

The chain uses TRBV6-4 and TRBJ2-1; weak D call: TRBD2 (6 bases). CDR1 and CDR2 (germline): MRHNA, SNTAGT. The CDR3 is 13 residues long. The V and J ends lost 3 bases and 5 bases respectively, with 8 bases between them. CDR3 in DNA: TGTGCCAGCAGTGAACTAGCAAACAATGAGCAGTTCTTC. Translation: CASSELANNEQFF.

This clone was counted between two and nine times. Here the CDR3 reads CASSLEGVNTGELFF. CDR3 coding DNA: TGCGCCAGCAGCTTGGAGGGGGTGAACACCGGGGAGCTGTTTTTT. This chain uses TRBV5-1 with TRBJ2-2; D might be TRBD1 (6 bases). CDR1 SGHRS and CDR2 YFSETQ come from the germline V gene. The CDR3 runs 15 residues. V was clipped by 0 bases and J by 1 base, with 7 bases between them.

The CDR3 reads CASSQYSGQGGNGYTF. The CDR3 DNA follows: TGCGCCAGCAGCCAGTACTCGGGACAGGGAGGAAATGGCTACACCTTC. V is TRBV4-1 and J is TRBJ1-2; TRBD1 agrees at 9 bases. This CDR3 is built from 16 residues. V lost 3 bases, J lost 6 bases, and 11 bases stayed unmatched. Germline V gives CDR1 MGHRA, CDR2 YSYEKL.

The V gene is TRBV29-1, the J gene TRBJ2-7; the D gene is possibly TRBD1 (6 bases). The CDR3 consists of 12 residues. The germline gives CDR1 SQVTM, CDR2 ANQGSEA. V gave up 6 bases and J gave up 3 bases, with 12 bases separating them. In nucleotides, the CDR3 is TGCAGCGTCCTGGGGGCTAACTACGAGCAGTACGTC. Translating it yields CSVLGANYEQYV.

V and J are TRBV7-2 and TRBJ1-1, with D tentatively TRBD1 (5 bases). V gave up 2 bases and J gave up 1 base, with 11 bases separating them. The CDR3 spans 15 residues. The germline CDR1 and CDR2 sequences are SGHTA and FQGNSA. The CDR3 loop is CASSLFGGGNTEAFF. CDR3 coding DNA: TGTGCCAGCAGCTTATTTGGCGGGGGGAACACTGAAGCTTTCTTT.

The V call is TRBV24-1, the J call TRBJ1-1; no reliable D call. This CDR3 region has 13 residues. Trimming pared 3 bases from V and 1 base from J, leaving 5 bases between. Germline CDR1 reads KGHDR; CDR2 reads SFDVKD. The chain's CDR3 is CATSDNTNTEAFF. The CDR3 DNA is TGTGCCACCAGTGATAACACGAACACTGAAGCTTTCTTT.

The J gene is TRBJ1-5, the V gene TRBV12-3 or TRBV12-4; D is perhaps TRBD1 (5 bases). CDR3 size: 13 residues. V was cut by 2 bases and J by 7 bases, with 9 bases left in between. The CDR3 DNA reads TGTGCCAGCAGTTTAACGGGGGGGCAGCCCCAGCATTTT. Translation gives CASSLTGGQPQHF.

The CDR3 sequence is CASSTGGNQPQHF. The CDR3 coding sequence is TGTGCCAGTAGCACAGGGGGCAATCAGCCCCAGCATTTT. The V call is TRBV19, the J call TRBJ1-5, with TRBD1 matching over 7 bases. After removal of 6 bases from V and 2 bases from J, the junction contained 1 base not matched to a gene. The CDR3 totals 13 residues. Germline V lookup: CDR1 LNHDA, CDR2 SQIVND (reference sequence).

This sequence joins TRBV12-3 or TRBV12-4 and TRBJ2-3; D not certain. CDR3 size: 13 residues. Deletions cut 5 bases from V and 2 bases from J, with 8 bases between. The CDR3 loop is CASSPTNTDTQYF. The CDR3 region has the DNA TGTGCCAGCAGTCCGACAAACACAGATACGCAGTATTTT.

The rearrangement joins TRBV6-5 to TRBJ2-1; TRBD1 is a possible D gene (6 bases). CDR1 and CDR2 from the germline V gene are MNHEY and SVGAGI. Trimming removed 8 bases at V and 9 bases at J, with 20 bases between. This CDR3 has 14 residues. The CDR3 spells CASVGGSGRLEQFF. CDR3 sequence (DNA): TGTGCCAGCGTAGGGGGATCTGGAAGGCTTGAGCAGTTCTTC.

The genes are TRBV14 and TRBJ2-2, with 9 positions matching TRBD1. CDR1 is SGHDN and CDR2 is FVKESK in the germline V gene. The CDR3 consists of 16 residues. The V segment lost 3 bases and the J segment 2 bases; nucleotides outside the gene matches: 4. CDR3 bases: TGTGCCAGCAGCCATGTGGGACAGGGAAACACCGGGGAGCTGTTTTTT. Amino acids: CASSHVGQGNTGELFF.

This chain joins TRBV2 and TRBJ2-1, with TRBD1 as a possible D gene (5 bases). The germline V and J ends were trimmed by 4 bases and 12 bases, with 10 bases remaining between them. CDR3 size: 11 residues. Germline assignment: CDR1 SNHLY and CDR2 FYNNEI. DNA of the CDR3: TGTGCCAGCAGTGTCCCTAGGGGGCAGTTCTTC. As protein: CASSVPRGQFF.